These 27 T cell receptor beta chains originate from one sample sequenced in a study of blood T cell repertoires in COVID-19. The assay was immunoSEQ multiplex PCR, and TCRdb's table has in-frame clones only and misses some. The sample records about 32,000 clones, less than 95% being singletons. The sequencing sample was made of peripheral blood. The receptors stem from a man between 65 and 85 years old with active or convalescent COVID-19.

The gene calls are TRBV7-2 and TRBJ1-2; a possible D gene is TRBD1 (5 bases). V was trimmed by 1 base and J by 8 bases, leaving 11 bases between them. Germline loops: CDR1 SGHTA, CDR2 FQGNSA. The length of the CDR3 is 13 residues. CDR3 protein: CASSLERGRGYTF. In DNA, the CDR3 is TGTGCCAGCAGCTTAGAAAGGGGCCGGGGCTACACCTTC.

The genes are TRBV6-2 or TRBV6-3 and TRBJ2-3; 7 bases fit TRBD1. CDR1 is MNHEY and CDR2 is SVGEGT in the germline V gene. J lost 2 bases, V lost 0 bases, and 8 bases had no gene match. CDR3 length: 17 residues. The chain's CDR3 is CASSYSIRDRNTDTQYF. CDR3 DNA: TGTGCCAGCAGTTACTCGATTCGGGACAGAAACACAGATACGCAGTATTTT.

The chain combines TRBV4-1 with TRBJ2-2; perhaps TRBD1 as D (5 bases). From germline, CDR1 is MGHRA and CDR2 YSYEKL. The length of the CDR3 is 14 residues. V gave up 1 base and J gave up 5 bases, with 8 bases separating them. CDR3 loop: CASSQGGWTGELFF. CDR3 coding DNA: TGCGCCAGCAGCCAAGGGGGCTGGACCGGGGAGCTGTTTTTT.

J is TRBJ2-6 and V is TRBV12-3 or TRBV12-4; unclear D gene. This CDR3 is 13 amino acids long. V lost 3 bases, J lost 4 bases, and 4 bases lay in between. The CDR3 DNA reads TGTGCCAGCAGTTTCCCAGGGGCCAACGTCCTGACTTTC. Amino acids: CASSFPGANVLTF.

The chain uses TRBV9 and TRBJ2-3; 7 bases fit TRBD1. J gave up 3 bases and V 3 bases, and 7 bases lay outside the gene matches. Germline V CDR1 and CDR2: SGDLS, YYNGEE. The CDR3 spans 15 residues. For the CDR3, the DNA is TGTGCCAGCAGCGAGATGGACAGGCGTACAGATACGCAGTATTTT. It is translated as CASSEMDRRTDTQYF.

The chain joins TRBV2 to TRBJ2-5, with a tentative D call TRBD1 (6 bases). Deletions cut 4 bases from V and 11 bases from J, with 11 bases between. Germline CDR1 reads SNHLY; CDR2 reads FYNNEI. The CDR3 consists of 11 residues. The CDR3 is CASSGGHPQYF. CDR3 in DNA: TGTGCCAGCAGTGGGGGACACCCGCAGTACTTC.

The chain links TRBV18 to TRBJ1-2, with D unclear. Germline CDR1 and CDR2: KGHSH and LQKENI. The V end lost 2 bases, the J end lost 0 bases, and 10 bases lay between the germline ends. There are 15 residues in the CDR3. The CDR3 bases are TGTGCCAGCTCACCAGATCTGGGCACTAACTATGGCTACACCTTC. The encoded protein is CASSPDLGTNYGYTF.

The genes are TRBV6-6 and TRBJ2-7, with a tentative D call TRBD2 (5 bases). Germline CDR1 reads MNHNY; CDR2 reads SVGAGI (reference sequence). V was cut by 5 bases and J by 6 bases, with 14 bases left in between. This CDR3 comprises 13 residues. The CDR3 sequence: CASSLSRGFEQYF. CDR3 nucleotide sequence: TGTGCCAGCAGTCTGTCCCGGGGTTTCGAGCAGTACTTC.

This rearrangement joins TRBV6-2 or TRBV6-3 to TRBJ2-3; 8 bases map to TRBD1. The V segment lost 5 bases and the J segment 3 bases; nucleotides outside the gene matches: 7. The CDR3 length is 15 residues. The V gene's germline CDR1 is MNHEY and CDR2 SVGEGT. CDR3 amino acids: CASSTQGARTDTQYF. The CDR3 DNA follows: TGTGCCAGCAGTACCCAGGGGGCGCGTACAGATACGCAGTATTTT.

The rearrangement joins TRBV9 to TRBJ2-7, with TRBD1 matching over 7 bases. Trimming at V came to 2 bases and at J to 6 bases, leaving 8 bases not matched to a gene. The length of the CDR3 is 14 residues. Germline lookup yields CDR1 SGDLS and CDR2 YYNGEE. The CDR3 loop is CASSVTTGLGEQYF. As DNA, the CDR3 is TGTGCCAGCAGCGTCACGACAGGGTTGGGCGAGCAGTACTTC.

The J gene is TRBJ2-1, the V gene TRBV7-8; TRBD1 matches at 8 bases. Germline V lookup: CDR1 SGHVS, CDR2 FQNEAQ. The CDR3 runs 16 residues. The J segment lost 6 bases and the V segment lost 4 bases, leaving 11 bases of the junction unmatched. The CDR3 DNA follows: TGTGCCAGCAGCTCATCAGAGCGGCAGGGGGCCAATGAGCAGTTCTTC. Amino acids: CASSSSERQGANEQFF.

V gene TRBV5-4 combines with J gene TRBJ2-5; maybe TRBD2 (5 bases). The V gene's germline CDR1 is SGHNT and CDR2 YYREEE (reference sequence). CDR3 length equals 16 residues. V dropped 3 bases and J dropped 1 base, with 16 bases sitting between them. In nucleotides, the CDR3 is TGTGCCAGCAGCTGGGCCAGCGGAGCCACCCAAGAGACCCAGTACTTC. This sequence encodes CASSWASGATQETQYF.

This chain uses TRBV30 with TRBJ1-2; perhaps TRBD1 as D (6 bases). V lost 4 bases and J lost 3, with 18 bases in between. Germline loops: CDR1 GTSNPN, CDR2 SVGIG (reference sequence). The CDR3 is 15 residues long. The CDR3 DNA sequence: TGTGCCTGGACCTGGGGGGGGGCGTGGGACTATGGCTACACCTTC. It yields the protein CAWTWGGAWDYGYTF.

With regard to this clone: In the same sample, other DNA sequences code for this CDR3. This chain joins TRBV6-5 and TRBJ1-1; D gene uncertain. CDR1 and CDR2 (germline): MNHEY, SVGAGI. CDR3 length: 14 amino acids. Trimming took off 0 bases at V and 1 base at J, with 6 bases between the two ends. CDR3 in amino acids: CASSYSPGNTEAFF. The CDR3 DNA reads as TGTGCCAGCAGTTACTCGCCAGGGAACACTGAAGCTTTCTTT.

This clone was detected once. This chain links TRBV9 with TRBJ1-2; unclear D gene. The V gene's germline CDR1 is SGDLS and CDR2 YYNGEE. V was cut by 3 bases and J by 4 bases, with 13 bases left in between. This CDR3 spans 14 amino acids. Written as DNA, the CDR3 is TGTGCCAGCAGCGGCCGGGAACCTCTCTATGGCTACACCTTC. Encoded protein: CASSGREPLYGYTF.

The chain uses TRBV9 and TRBJ2-5, with 7 bases fitting TRBD2. The V segment lost 4 bases and the J segment 2 bases; nucleotides outside the gene matches: 5. The germline gives CDR1 SGDLS, CDR2 YYNGEE. This CDR3 region has 14 residues. CDR3 bases: TGTGCCAGCAGCCGACGGGGGGAGCAAGAGACCCAGTACTTC. Its protein product is CASSRRGEQETQYF.

This clone was counted once. V and J are TRBV5-6 and TRBJ1-1; D not resolved. The CDR3 runs 11 residues. V lost 4 bases and J lost 8, with 9 bases in between. CDR1 is SGHDT and CDR2 is YYEEEE in the germline V gene. The CDR3 nucleotides read TGTGCCAGCAGCCGAGAAGCGGAAGCTTTCTTT. Its translation: CASSREAEAFF.

The genes are TRBV29-1 and TRBJ2-5; TRBD2 is a possible D gene (5 bases). Germline assignment: CDR1 SQVTM and CDR2 ANQGSEA. The CDR3 contains 13 residues. V was pared by 6 bases and J by 4 bases, with 15 bases between. CDR3: CSVDSPAGETQYF. The CDR3 nucleotides read TGCAGCGTGGACTCGCCGGCTGGAGAGACCCAGTACTTC.

CDR3 residues: CASSYPGSYGYTF. CDR3 nucleotide sequence: TGTGCCAGCAGTTATCCCGGGAGCTATGGCTACACCTTC. The chain couples TRBV6-2 or TRBV6-3 to TRBJ1-2; D gene uncertain. This CDR3 has 13 residues. With 3 bases removed from V and 4 bases from J, the gap between germline ends came to 9 bases. Per the germline V gene, CDR1 is MNHEY and CDR2 is SVGEGT.

The chain combines TRBV10-3 with TRBJ2-3; 7 nucleotides line up with TRBD2. CDR3 length: 13 residues. Germline V gene data show CDR1 as ENHRY and CDR2 as SYGVKD. The junction had 6 bases not matched to a gene; V was cut back by 6 bases and J by 6 bases. CDR3 in DNA: TGTGCCATCAGCCGACTAGCTTTGGATACGCAGTATTTT. This codes for CAISRLALDTQYF.

The chain is built from TRBV5-1 and TRBJ2-2; 13 positions agree with TRBD2. CDR1 and CDR2 (germline): SGHRS, YFSETQ. V gave up 2 bases and J gave up 5 bases; unmatched junction bases: 3. The CDR3 covers 16 residues. The CDR3 DNA reads TGCGCCAGCAGCTTTGGACTAGCGGGGGTTACCGGGGAGCTGTTTTTT. Translated, it gives CASSFGLAGVTGELFF.

The genes are TRBV2 and TRBJ2-5; 7 bases line up with TRBD2. Looked up from germline, CDR1 is SNHLY and CDR2 is FYNNEI. The V and J ends lost 3 bases and 7 bases, in that order; junction bases with no gene match: 5. The CDR3 runs 13 residues. The CDR3 DNA is TGTGCCAGCAGTGACCCCCCGGGGGGGACCCAGTACTTC. Its protein product is CASSDPPGGTQYF. The full variable domain, its missing parts supplied by reference TRBV2 and TRBJ2-5, is EPEVTQTPSHQVTQMGQEVILRCVPISNHLYFYWYRQILGQKVEFLVSFYNNEISEKSEIFDDQFSVERPDGSNFTLKIRSTKLEDSAMYFCASSDPPGGTQYFGPGTRLLVL.

V and J are TRBV15 and TRBJ2-1; 7 bases align to TRBD1. Germline CDR1 reads LNHNV; CDR2 reads YYDKDF (reference sequence). The trim removed 0 bases at V and 7 bases at J, leaving 9 bases unmatched. CDR3 length equals 16 residues. Here the CDR3 DNA reads TGTGCCACCAGCAGAGATTTGGGACAGCGGCGGAATGAGCAGTTCTTC. It codes for CATSRDLGQRRNEQFF.

This clone has more than one count but fewer than ten. The genes are TRBV15 and TRBJ2-1; 11 positions match TRBD1. The CDR3 has 15 residues. CDR1 and CDR2 from the germline V gene are LNHNV and YYDKDF (reference sequence). The V segment lost 5 bases and the J segment 5 bases; nucleotides outside the gene matches: 5. The CDR3 region is CATSYRDRGDNEQFF. CDR3 sequence (DNA): TGTGCCACCAGCTACCGGGACAGGGGGGACAATGAGCAGTTCTTC.

The V and J genes are TRBV7-2 and TRBJ1-6; the D is unclear. Deletions cut 1 base from V and 2 bases from J, with 9 bases between. The germline V gene has CDR1 SGHTA and CDR2 FQGNSA. This CDR3 is 16 amino acids long. Here the CDR3 reads CASSLGGGTYNSPLHF. Here the CDR3 DNA reads TGTGCCAGCAGCTTAGGGGGAGGTACCTATAATTCACCCCTCCACTTT.

J is TRBJ1-5 and V is TRBV28, with 8 bases identical to TRBD1. The germline V gene has CDR1 MDHEN and CDR2 SYDVKM. The V and J ends lost 4 bases and 5 bases, in that order; junction bases with no gene match: 7. The CDR3 is 15 amino acids. CDR3 bases: TGTGCCAGCAGTTCCCCCGGACAGGGCTATCAGCCCCAGCATTTT. The encoded protein is CASSSPGQGYQPQHF.

This chain links TRBV5-4 with TRBJ2-7, with 8 bases lining up with TRBD2. Looked up from germline, CDR1 is SGHNT and CDR2 is YYREEE (reference sequence). V gave up 0 bases and J gave up 3 bases; unmatched junction bases: 8. CDR3 size: 16 residues. The CDR3 sequence is CASSLGGGGHGYEQYF. The CDR3 DNA reads as TGTGCCAGCAGCTTGGGAGGCGGGGGGCATGGCTACGAGCAGTACTTC.